This T cell receptor (beta chain) is drawn from a study of T-cell memory formation after mild COVID-19. MiXCR, run by TCRdb on the 5' RACE reads, gives a single entry per CDR3 protein. The sample includes 550,000 to 700,000 distinct CDR3 sequences, approximately 18% seen only once; the top ten take around 11%. Germline CDR1 DFQATT, CDR2 SNEGSKA (reference sequence). Trimming cost V 2 bases and J 5 bases; bases outside gene matches: 16. This CDR3 region has 17 residues. This clonotype occurred a few times. V usage is TRBV20-1 and J usage is TRBJ1-1; 8 positions match TRBD1. This receptor was obtained from an adult woman who had mild COVID-19 (a few samples of this study predate the infection). Cell type and time point are not known. The source material was PBMCs or a T cell subset sorted from them (not recorded which). As DNA, the CDR3 is TGCAGTGCTAGAAACACGGTCCTGGACAGGGATTGGACTGAAGCTTTCTTT. Translating gives CSARNTVLDRDWTEAFF.